This T cell receptor beta chain was captured in a study of cytomegalovirus exposure and HLA in healthy donors. In the study overall: For the roughly 400 genotyped donors, roughly 81% fell within the Caucasian-associated ancestry cluster.

The PCR employed 60 Vbeta primers together with 13 Jbeta primers. Here immunoSEQ multiplex PCR was the method, and the copy in TCRdb shows in-frame clones only, minus some. The repertoire holds about 120,000 clones, with roughly 82% as singletons. V was clipped by 0 bases and J by 13 bases; unmatched bases: 5. This CDR3 is 12 amino acids long. Germline CDR1 reads SGHDT; CDR2 reads YYEEEE. A note on this clone: Its antigen is undetermined.

Study-wide points: A later analysis revealed that TCR association rates differed between HLA loci, peaking at DRB1 and bottoming out at HLA-C. Cytomegalovirus status was reportedly diagnosed by the classifier with high specificity and sensitivity. The sole available immune exposure information was CMV serostatus.

The source is a man aged 18 to 30 in good health and CMV-seropositive. The material sequenced was PBMCs. J is TRBJ2-5 and V is TRBV5-6; 8 bases fit TRBD1. CDR3 amino acids: CASSLGDRPLYF. Here the CDR3 DNA reads TGTGCCAGCAGCTTGGGGGACAGGCCCTTGTACTTC.